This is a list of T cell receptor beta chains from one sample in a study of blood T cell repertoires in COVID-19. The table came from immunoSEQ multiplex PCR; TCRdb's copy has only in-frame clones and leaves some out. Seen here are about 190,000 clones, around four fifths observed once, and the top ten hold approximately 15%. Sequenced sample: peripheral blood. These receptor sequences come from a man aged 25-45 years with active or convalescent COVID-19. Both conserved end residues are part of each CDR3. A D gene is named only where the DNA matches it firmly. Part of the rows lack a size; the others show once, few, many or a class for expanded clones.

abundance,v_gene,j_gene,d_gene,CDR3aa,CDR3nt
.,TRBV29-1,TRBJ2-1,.,CSEGEPGQFF,TGCAGCGAGGGAGAACCGGGGCAGTTCTTC
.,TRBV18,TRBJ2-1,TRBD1,CASSLRDSVYNEQFF,TGTGCCAGCTCGCTCCGGGACAGTGTCTACAATGAGCAGTTCTTC
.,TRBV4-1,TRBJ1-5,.,CASSQEGAGTPNQPQHF,TGCGCCAGCAGCCAAGAGGGGGCTGGGACACCGAATCAGCCCCAGCATTTT
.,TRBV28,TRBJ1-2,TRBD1,CASRVPGQFNYGYTF,TGTGCCAGCAGAGTACCGGGACAGTTTAACTATGGCTACACCTTC
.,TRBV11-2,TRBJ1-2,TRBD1,CASSLAGTGVVYGYTF,TGTGCCAGCAGCTTAGCCGGGACAGGAGTCGTCTATGGCTACACCTTC
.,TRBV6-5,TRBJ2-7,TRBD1,CASSTFRDRVYEQYF,TGTGCCAGCAGTACCTTCCGGGACAGGGTCTACGAGCAGTACTTC
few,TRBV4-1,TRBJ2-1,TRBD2,CASSQVLAAYNEQFF,TGCGCCAGCAGCCAAGTACTAGCGGCCTACAATGAGCAGTTCTTC
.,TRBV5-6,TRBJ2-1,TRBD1,CASSGWTGGVYNEQFF,TGTGCCAGCAGCGGATGGACAGGGGGTGTCTACAATGAGCAGTTCTTC
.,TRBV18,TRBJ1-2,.,CASSPRTEHGYTF,TGTGCCAGCTCACCTCGGACAGAACATGGCTACACCTTC
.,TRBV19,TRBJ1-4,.,CASSMLGGGSFGEKLFF,TGTGCCAGTAGTATGCTCGGCGGCGGCTCGTTCGGAGAAAAACTGTTTTTT
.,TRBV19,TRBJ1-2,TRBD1,CASLDRVKGYGYTF,TGTGCCAGCCTGGACAGGGTTAAAGGCTATGGCTACACCTTC
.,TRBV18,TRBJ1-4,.,CASSARGGTANEKLFF,TGTGCCAGCTCGGCGCGGGGGGGCACGGCTAATGAAAAACTGTTTTTT
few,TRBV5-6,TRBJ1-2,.,CASSLNGVYGYTF,TGTGCCAGCAGCTTAAACGGAGTCTATGGCTACACCTTC
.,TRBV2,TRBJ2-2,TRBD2,CASSERLAGPTGELFF,TGTGCCAGCAGTGAACGACTAGCGGGGCCCACCGGGGAGCTGTTTTTT
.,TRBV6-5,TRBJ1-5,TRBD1,CASGPGGHQPQHF,TGTGCCAGCGGGCCAGGGGGGCATCAGCCCCAGCATTTT
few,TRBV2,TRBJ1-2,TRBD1,CASREQGGGYGYTF,TGTGCCAGCAGAGAACAGGGGGGTGGCTATGGCTACACCTTC
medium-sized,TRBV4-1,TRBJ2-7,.,CASSPSRHEQYF,TGCGCCAGCAGCCCCAGTCGCCACGAGCAGTACTTC
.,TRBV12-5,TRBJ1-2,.,CASGLAYGYTF,TGTGCTAGTGGTTTGGCTTATGGCTACACCTTC
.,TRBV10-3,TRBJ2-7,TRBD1,CAIRGQGDGYEQYF,TGTGCCATCAGAGGACAGGGGGACGGCTACGAGCAGTACTTC
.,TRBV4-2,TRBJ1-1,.,CASSQDMGGALMNTEAFF,TGTGCCAGCAGCCAAGATATGGGGGGGGCATTAATGAACACTGAAGCTTTCTTT
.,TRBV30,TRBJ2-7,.,CAWSVRGRPLPGAEYEQYF,TGTGCCTGGAGTGTACGAGGTCGTCCTTTGCCAGGGGCGGAATACGAGCAGTACTTC
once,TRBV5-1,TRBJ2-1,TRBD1,CASSSELGTGGAGNEQFF,TGCGCCAGCAGCTCGGAACTAGGGACAGGGGGCGCCGGGAATGAGCAGTTCTTC
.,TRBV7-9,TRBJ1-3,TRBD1,CASSRGPAGQGGGTIYF,TGTGCCAGCAGCCGCGGGCCGGCGGGACAGGGAGGAGGAACCATATATTTT
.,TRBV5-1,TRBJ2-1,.,CASSFRAAMHEQFF,TGCGCCAGCAGCTTCAGGGCAGCCATGCATGAGCAGTTCTTC
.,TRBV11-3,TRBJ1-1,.,CASSLETGTMNTEAFF,TGTGCCAGCAGCTTAGAGACCGGGACAATGAACACTGAAGCTTTCTTT
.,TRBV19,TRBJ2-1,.,CASSRGEEYNEQFF,TGTGCCAGTAGTAGAGGGGAGGAGTACAATGAGCAGTTCTTC
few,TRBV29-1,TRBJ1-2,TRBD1,CSVTSPGQLHGYTF,TGCAGCGTTACCTCACCGGGACAGCTCCATGGCTACACCTTC
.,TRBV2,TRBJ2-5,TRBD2,CASTGLAGDQYF,TGTGCCAGCACGGGACTAGCGGGAGACCAGTACTTC
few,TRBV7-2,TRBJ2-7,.,CASSLDVGISYEQYF,TGTGCCAGCAGCTTAGACGTCGGGATCTCCTACGAGCAGTACTTC
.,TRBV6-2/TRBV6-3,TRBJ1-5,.,CASSYSTQVSNQPQHF,TGTGCCAGCAGTTACTCGACACAGGTTAGCAATCAGCCCCAGCATTTT
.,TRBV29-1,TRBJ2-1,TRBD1,CSASGQGIEQFF,TGCAGCGCCTCGGGACAGGGGATTGAGCAGTTCTTC
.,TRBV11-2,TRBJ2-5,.,CASSLEDSGGEYF,TGTGCCAGCAGCTTAGAGGACAGCGGTGGCGAGTACTTC
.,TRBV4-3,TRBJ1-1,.,CASSQGQGTGLNTEAFF,TGCGCCAGCAGCCAAGGCCAGGGAACAGGCTTGAACACTGAAGCTTTCTTT
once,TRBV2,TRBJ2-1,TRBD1,CASRPGTGTGYNEQFF,TGTGCCAGCAGGCCGGGAACCGGGACAGGATACAATGAGCAGTTCTTC
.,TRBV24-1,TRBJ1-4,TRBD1,CATSDSGQDEKLFF,TGTGCCACCAGTGATTCGGGACAGGATGAAAAACTGTTTTTT
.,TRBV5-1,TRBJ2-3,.,CASSLGQISTDTQYF,TGCGCCAGCAGCTTGGGACAGATAAGCACAGATACGCAGTATTTT
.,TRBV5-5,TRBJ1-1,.,CASSFNMNTEAFF,TGTGCCAGCAGCTTCAACATGAACACTGAAGCTTTCTTT
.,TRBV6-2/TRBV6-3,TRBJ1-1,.,CASSYLAGAIEAFF,TGTGCCAGCAGTTACTTAGCAGGGGCGATTGAAGCTTTCTTT
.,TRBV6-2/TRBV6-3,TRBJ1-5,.,CASSKGVVLQPQHF,TGTGCCAGCAGTAAAGGAGTGGTTCTTCAGCCCCAGCATTTT
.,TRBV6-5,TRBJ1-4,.,CASSQPGERNEKLFF,TGTGCCAGCAGTCAACCGGGGGAGAGGAATGAGAAACTGTTTTTT
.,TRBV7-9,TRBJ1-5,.,CASSYGTHQPQHF,TGTGCCAGCAGCTACGGGACTCATCAGCCCCAGCATTTT
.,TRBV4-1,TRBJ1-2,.,CASSQDGVLGGYTF,TGCGCCAGCAGCCAAGATGGAGTCCTCGGGGGCTACACCTTC
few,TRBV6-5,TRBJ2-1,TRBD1,CASSYGRGLEQFF,TGTGCCAGCAGTTACGGCAGGGGGCTTGAGCAGTTCTTC
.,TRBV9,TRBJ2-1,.,CASSVVPGQIEQFF,TGTGCCAGCAGCGTAGTCCCCGGACAGATTGAGCAGTTCTTC
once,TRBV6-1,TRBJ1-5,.,CASSDREAQHF,TGTGCCAGCAGTGACCGGGAAGCCCAGCATTTT